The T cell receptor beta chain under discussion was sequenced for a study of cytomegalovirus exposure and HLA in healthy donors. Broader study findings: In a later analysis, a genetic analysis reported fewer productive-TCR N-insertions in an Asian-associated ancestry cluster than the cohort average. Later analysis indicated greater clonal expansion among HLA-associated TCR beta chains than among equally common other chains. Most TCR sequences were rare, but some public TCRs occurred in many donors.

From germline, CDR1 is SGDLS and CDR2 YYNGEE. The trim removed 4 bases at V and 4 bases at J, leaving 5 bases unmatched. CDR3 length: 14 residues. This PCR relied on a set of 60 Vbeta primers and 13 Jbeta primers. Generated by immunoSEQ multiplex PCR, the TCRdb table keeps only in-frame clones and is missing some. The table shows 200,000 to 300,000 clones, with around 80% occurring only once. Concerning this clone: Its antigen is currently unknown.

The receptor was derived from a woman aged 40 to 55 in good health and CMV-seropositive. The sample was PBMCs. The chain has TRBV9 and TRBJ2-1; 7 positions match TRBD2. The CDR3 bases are TGTGCCAGCAGCACCAGCGGGACTTACAATGAGCAGTTCTTC. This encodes CASSTSGTYNEQFF.